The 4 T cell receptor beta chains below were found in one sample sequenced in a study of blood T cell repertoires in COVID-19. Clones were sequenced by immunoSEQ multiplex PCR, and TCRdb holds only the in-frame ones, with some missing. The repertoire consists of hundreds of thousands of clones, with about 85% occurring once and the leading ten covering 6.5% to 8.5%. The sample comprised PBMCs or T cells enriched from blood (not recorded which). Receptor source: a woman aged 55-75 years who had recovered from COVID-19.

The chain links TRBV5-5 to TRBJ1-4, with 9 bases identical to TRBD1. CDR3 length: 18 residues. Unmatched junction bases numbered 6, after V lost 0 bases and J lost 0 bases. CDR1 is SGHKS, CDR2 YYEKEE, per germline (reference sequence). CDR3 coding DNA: TGTGCCAGCAGCTTGGCCGGACAGGGGTTGACAACTAATGAAAAACTGTTTTTT. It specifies CASSLAGQGLTTNEKLFF.

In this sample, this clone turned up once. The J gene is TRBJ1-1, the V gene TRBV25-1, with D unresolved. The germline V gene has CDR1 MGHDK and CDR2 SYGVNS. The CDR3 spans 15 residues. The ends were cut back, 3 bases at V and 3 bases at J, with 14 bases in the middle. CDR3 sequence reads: CASSDGRLLDTEAFF. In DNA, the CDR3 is TGTGCCAGCAGTGATGGGCGTCTATTGGACACTGAAGCTTTCTTT.

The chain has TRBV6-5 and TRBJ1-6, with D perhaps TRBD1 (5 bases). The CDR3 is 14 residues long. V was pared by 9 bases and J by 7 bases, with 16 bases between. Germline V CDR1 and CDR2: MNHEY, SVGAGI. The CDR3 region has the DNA TGTGCCAGTTGGGCGGGGGGGTCGAATTCACCCCTCCACTTT. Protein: CASWAGGSNSPLHF.

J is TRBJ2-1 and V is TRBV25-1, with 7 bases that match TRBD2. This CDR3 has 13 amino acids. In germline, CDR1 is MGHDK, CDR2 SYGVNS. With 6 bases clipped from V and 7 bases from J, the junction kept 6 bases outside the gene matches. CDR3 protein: CASSLGGRNEQFF. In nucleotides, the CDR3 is TGTGCCAGCAGCTTGGGGGGGAGAAATGAGCAGTTCTTC. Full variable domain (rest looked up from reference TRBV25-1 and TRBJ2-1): EADIYQTPRYLVIGTGKKITLECSQTMGHDKMYWYQQDPGMELHLIHYSYGVNSTEKGDLSSESTVSRIRTEHFPLTLESARPSHTSQYLCASSLGGRNEQFFGPGTRLTVL.